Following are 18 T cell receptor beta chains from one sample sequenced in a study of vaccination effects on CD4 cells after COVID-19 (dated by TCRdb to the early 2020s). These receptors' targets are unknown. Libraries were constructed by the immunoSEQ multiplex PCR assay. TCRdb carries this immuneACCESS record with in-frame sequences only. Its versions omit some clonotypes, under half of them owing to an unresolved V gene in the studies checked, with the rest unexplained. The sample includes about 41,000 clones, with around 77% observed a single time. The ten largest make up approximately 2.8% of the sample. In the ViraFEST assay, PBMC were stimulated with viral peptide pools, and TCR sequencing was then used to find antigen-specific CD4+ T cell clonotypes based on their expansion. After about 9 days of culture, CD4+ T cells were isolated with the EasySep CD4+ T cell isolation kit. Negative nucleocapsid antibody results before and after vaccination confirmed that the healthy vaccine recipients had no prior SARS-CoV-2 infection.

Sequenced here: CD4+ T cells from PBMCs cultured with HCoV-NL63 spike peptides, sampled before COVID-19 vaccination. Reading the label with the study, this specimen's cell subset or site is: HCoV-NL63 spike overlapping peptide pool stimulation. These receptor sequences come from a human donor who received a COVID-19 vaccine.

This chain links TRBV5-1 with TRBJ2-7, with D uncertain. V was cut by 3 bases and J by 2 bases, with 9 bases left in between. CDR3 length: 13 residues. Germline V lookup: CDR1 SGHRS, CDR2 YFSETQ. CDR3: CASSSRDPYEQYV. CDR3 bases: TGCGCCAGCAGCTCCAGAGACCCCTACGAGCAGTACGTC.

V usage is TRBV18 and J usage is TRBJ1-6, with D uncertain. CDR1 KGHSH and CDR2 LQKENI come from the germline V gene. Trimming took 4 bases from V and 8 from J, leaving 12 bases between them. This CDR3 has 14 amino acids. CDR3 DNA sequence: TGTGCCAGCTCACTAGTCGAGGGTTATTCACCCCTCCACTTT. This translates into CASSLVEGYSPLHF.

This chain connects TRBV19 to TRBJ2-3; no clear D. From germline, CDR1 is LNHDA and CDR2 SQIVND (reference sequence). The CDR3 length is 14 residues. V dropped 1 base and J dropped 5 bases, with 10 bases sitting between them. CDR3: CASSIVALLDTQYF. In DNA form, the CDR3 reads TGTGCCAGTAGTATAGTTGCATTGCTAGATACGCAGTATTTT.

The DNA of the CDR3 is TGTGCCAGCAGCTTGAAGGGGGTTCGGGACACTGCTGGGGAGCTGTTTTTT. Its protein is CASSLKGVRDTAGELFF. This chain joins TRBV7-2 and TRBJ2-2, with a weak D call TRBD1 (6 bases). There are 17 residues in the CDR3. V was shortened by 3 bases and J by 8 bases, with 22 bases between the two germline ends. Germline loops: CDR1 SGHTA, CDR2 FQGNSA.

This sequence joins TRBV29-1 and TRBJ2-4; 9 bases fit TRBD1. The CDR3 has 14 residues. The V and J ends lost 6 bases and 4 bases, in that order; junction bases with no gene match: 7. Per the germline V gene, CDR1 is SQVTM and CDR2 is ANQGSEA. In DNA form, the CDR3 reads TGCAGCGTCGGGGCACAGGGGGCGAAAAACATTCAGTACTTC. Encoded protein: CSVGAQGAKNIQYF.

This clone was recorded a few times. CDR3 residues: CSASLGQGFNQPQHF. The CDR3 bases are TGCAGTGCTAGTCTGGGACAGGGCTTCAATCAGCCCCAGCATTTT. The chain links TRBV20-1 to TRBJ1-5; 9 bases line up with TRBD1. CDR1 is DFQATT and CDR2 is SNEGSKA in the germline V gene (reference sequence). The CDR3 is 15 residues long. V lost 3 bases to trimming and J lost 3 bases; unmatched junction nucleotides: 6.

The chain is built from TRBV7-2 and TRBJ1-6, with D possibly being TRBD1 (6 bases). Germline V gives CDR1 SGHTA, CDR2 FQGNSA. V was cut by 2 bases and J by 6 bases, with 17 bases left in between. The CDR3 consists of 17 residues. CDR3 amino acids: CASSLTPGTGINSPLHF. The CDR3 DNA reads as TGTGCCAGCAGCTTAACCCCTGGAACAGGGATTAATTCACCCCTCCACTTT.

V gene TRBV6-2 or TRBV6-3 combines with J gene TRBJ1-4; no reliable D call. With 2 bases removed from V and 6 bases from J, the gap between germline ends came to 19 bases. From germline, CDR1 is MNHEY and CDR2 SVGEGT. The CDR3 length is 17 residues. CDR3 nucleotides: TGTGCCAGCAGTTACGTCCCGACCCGGCCGAGAGATGAAAAACTGTTTTTT. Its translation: CASSYVPTRPRDEKLFF.

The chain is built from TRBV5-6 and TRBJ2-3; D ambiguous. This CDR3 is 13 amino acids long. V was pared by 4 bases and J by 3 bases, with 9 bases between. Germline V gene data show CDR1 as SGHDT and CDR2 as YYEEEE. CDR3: CASSTIGTDTQYF. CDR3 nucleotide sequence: TGTGCCAGCAGCACAATCGGTACAGATACGCAGTATTTT.

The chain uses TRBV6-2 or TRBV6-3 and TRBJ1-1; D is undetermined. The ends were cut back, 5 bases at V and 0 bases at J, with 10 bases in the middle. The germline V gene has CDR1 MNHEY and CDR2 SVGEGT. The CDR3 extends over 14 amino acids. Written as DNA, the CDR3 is TGTGCCAGCAGTCCCGGAGAGATGAACACTGAAGCTTTCTTT. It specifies CASSPGEMNTEAFF.

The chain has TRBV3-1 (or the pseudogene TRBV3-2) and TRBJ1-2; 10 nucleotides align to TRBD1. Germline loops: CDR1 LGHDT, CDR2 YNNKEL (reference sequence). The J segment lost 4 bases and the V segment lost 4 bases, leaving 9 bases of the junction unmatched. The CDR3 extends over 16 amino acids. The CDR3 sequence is CASSPNSGTGVYGYTF. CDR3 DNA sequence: TGTGCCAGCAGCCCAAACTCCGGGACAGGGGTCTATGGCTACACCTTC.

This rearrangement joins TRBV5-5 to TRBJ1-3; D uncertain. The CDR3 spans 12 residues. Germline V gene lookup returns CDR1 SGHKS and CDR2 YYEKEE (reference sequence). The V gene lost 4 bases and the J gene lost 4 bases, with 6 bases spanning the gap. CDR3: CASSRQGNTIYF. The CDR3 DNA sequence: TGTGCCAGCAGCCGCCAAGGAAACACCATATATTTT.

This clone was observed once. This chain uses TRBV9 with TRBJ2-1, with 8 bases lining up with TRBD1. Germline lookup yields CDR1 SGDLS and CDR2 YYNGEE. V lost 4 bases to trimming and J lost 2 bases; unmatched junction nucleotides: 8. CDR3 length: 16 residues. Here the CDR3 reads CASSLRGQGPYNEQFF. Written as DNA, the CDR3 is TGTGCCAGCAGCTTACGAGGACAGGGTCCCTACAATGAGCAGTTCTTC.

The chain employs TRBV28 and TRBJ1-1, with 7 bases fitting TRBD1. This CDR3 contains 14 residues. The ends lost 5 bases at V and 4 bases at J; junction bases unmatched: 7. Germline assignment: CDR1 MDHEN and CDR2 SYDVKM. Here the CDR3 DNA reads TGTGCCAGCAGTCAGGGGGAAGGTCGCACTGAAGCTTTCTTT. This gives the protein CASSQGEGRTEAFF.

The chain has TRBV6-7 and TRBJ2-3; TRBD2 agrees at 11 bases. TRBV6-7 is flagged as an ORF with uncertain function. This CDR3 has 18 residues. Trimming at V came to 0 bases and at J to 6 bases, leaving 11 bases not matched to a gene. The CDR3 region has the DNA TGTGCCAGCAGTTACTCGATGCTAGCGGGGGGCCATCGCGATACGCAGTATTTT. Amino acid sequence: CASSYSMLAGGHRDTQYF.

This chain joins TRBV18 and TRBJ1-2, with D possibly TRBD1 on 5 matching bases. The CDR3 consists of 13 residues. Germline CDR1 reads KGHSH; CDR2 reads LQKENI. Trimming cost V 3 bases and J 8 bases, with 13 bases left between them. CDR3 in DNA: TGTGCCAGCTCACCGGGAGAGGGGCTCGGCTACACCTTC. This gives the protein CASSPGEGLGYTF.

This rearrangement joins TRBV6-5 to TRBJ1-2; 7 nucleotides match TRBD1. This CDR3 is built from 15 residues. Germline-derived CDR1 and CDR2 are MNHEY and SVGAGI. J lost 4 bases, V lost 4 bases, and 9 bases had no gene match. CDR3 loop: CASSLRTGSTYGYTF. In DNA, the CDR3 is TGTGCCAGCAGTTTAAGGACAGGCTCCACCTATGGCTACACCTTC.

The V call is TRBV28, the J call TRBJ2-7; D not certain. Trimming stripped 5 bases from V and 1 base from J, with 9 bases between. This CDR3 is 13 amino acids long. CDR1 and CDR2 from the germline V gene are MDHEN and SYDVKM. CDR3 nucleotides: TGTGCCAGCAGTCTCCCGACATCCTACGAGCAGTACGTC. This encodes CASSLPTSYEQYV.